This entry features one TCR beta chain sequence. The antigen is unknown. The sample is drawn from a study of PD-1 blockade in classical Hodgkin lymphoma. General observations from the study: It was CD4+ TCR diversity, not CD8+, that rose significantly by C4D1.

With no exception, relapse followed autologous stem cell transplantation in all patients, and brentuximab vedotin exposure varied. Negative selection with magnetic separation was used to purify CD4+ T cells from thawed PBMCs. The CDR3 extends over 18 amino acids. J gave up 7 bases and V 5 bases, and 15 bases lay outside the gene matches. Germline CDR1 is SGHNT and CDR2 is YENEEA. Method: immunoSEQ multiplex PCR; TCRdb's copy keeps in-frame clones and lacks some. The sample holds some 7,100 clones, roughly 80% seen once. This chain joins TRBV11-3 and TRBJ2-1, with TRBD2 matching over 12 bases. The sequenced sample was CD4+ T cells from blood, obtained at baseline. This receptor was identified in a human donor with classical Hodgkin lymphoma. CDR3: CASSTTPRTSGVGNEQFF. CDR3 bases: TGTGCCAGCAGCACGACCCCGAGGACTAGCGGGGTAGGAAATGAGCAGTTCTTC.